The rows below give T cell receptor beta chains drawn from one sample of a study of T cell responses to AZD1222 COVID-19 vaccine. Using immunoSEQ multiplex PCR, the repertoire was profiled, and TCRdb retains in-frame clones only, with some absent. The sample contains approximately 170,000 clones, 80% to 90% of which appear only once. This sample comprised peripheral blood, obtained on day 0 of AZD1222 vaccination. The receptors shown here come from an adult in good health. CDR3s include the opening cysteine and the closing phenylalanine or tryptophan. The D gene is left open where the match is weak. The size of a clone is reported for some rows only, either as once, few or many, or as a class for expanded clones.

TRBJ2-1	NA	TRBV12-3/TRBV12-4	NA	TGTGCCAGCAGTTTGAAAGGGGGTGAGCAGTTCTTC	CASSLKGGEQFF
TRBJ2-7	TRBD1	TRBV12-3/TRBV12-4	once	TGTGCCAGCAGTATGGGACAGTCCTACGAGCAGTACTTC	CASSMGQSYEQYF
TRBJ2-7	NA	TRBV3-1/TRBV3-2	once	TGTGCCAGCTCAGACCTACAGACCTACGAGCAGTACTTC	CASSDLQTYEQYF
TRBJ1-4	NA	TRBV6-5	NA	TGTGCCAGCAGTTACAATGCTAATGAAAAACTGTTTTTT	CASSYNANEKLFF
TRBJ1-2	TRBD1	TRBV2	NA	TGTGCCAGCAGATTAGGACAGGGCTATGGCTACACCTTC	CASRLGQGYGYTF
TRBJ1-4	NA	TRBV6-2/TRBV6-3	NA	TGTGCCAGCAGCTCTGACACGCCGGATGCAACTAATGAAAAACTGTTTTTT	CASSSDTPDATNEKLFF
TRBJ1-1	NA	TRBV9	NA	TGTGCCAGCAGCACTCGACAGAGCATGAACACTGAAGCTTTCTTT	CASSTRQSMNTEAFF
TRBJ1-2	NA	TRBV5-6	NA	TGTGCCAGCAGCTTTCCGCCAGGGCAGGGGAGACTTGGCTACACCTTC	CASSFPPGQGRLGYTF
TRBJ1-1	NA	TRBV6-2/TRBV6-3	NA	TGTGCCAGCAGTTACTGGCGTGAGGGAGCTTTCTTT	CASSYWREGAFF
TRBJ2-3	NA	TRBV7-2	many	TGTGCCAGCAGCTTAGCCCAGATAACAGATACGCAGTATTTT	CASSLAQITDTQYF
TRBJ1-1	NA	TRBV3-1/TRBV3-2	NA	TGTGCCAGCAGCCGGACTACAGGGTTCGACACTGAAGCTTTCTTT	CASSRTTGFDTEAFF
TRBJ1-5	NA	TRBV19	NA	TGTGCCAGTAGTATGAGGGGGGCAGGCAATCAGCCCCAGCATTTT	CASSMRGAGNQPQHF
TRBJ1-1	TRBD1	TRBV5-8	NA	TGTGCCAGCAGCCCCGGACAGGGGACCGTTTCAGCTTTCTTT	CASSPGQGTVSAFF
TRBJ2-1	NA	TRBV6-5	NA	TGTGCCAGCAGTAACCCGCGGGCTGAGAATGAGCAGTTCTTC	CASSNPRAENEQFF
TRBJ1-2	NA	TRBV5-3	once	TGTGCCAGAAGCAAACGAGAGGACGGAGGCACCGGGGGCTACACCTTC	CARSKREDGGTGGYTF
TRBJ2-1	NA	TRBV20-1	NA	TGCAGTGCTTTGAAGGCTGAGCAGTTCTTC	CSALKAEQFF
TRBJ2-7	NA	TRBV28	few	TGTGCCAGCAGTTTATTAGTTTACGAGCAGTACTTC	CASSLLVYEQYF
TRBJ2-3	NA	TRBV18	once	TGTGCCAGCTCACCACAGGGCGCAGATACGCAGTATTTT	CASSPQGADTQYF
TRBJ1-1	NA	TRBV13	NA	TGTGCCAGCAGCTTCCGACAGGTCCCTGAAGCTTTCTTT	CASSFRQVPEAFF
TRBJ2-7	NA	TRBV14	NA	TGTGCCAGCAGCCAAGATTCGCGGGGAAACTACGAGCAGTACTTC	CASSQDSRGNYEQYF
TRBJ2-3	NA	TRBV5-1	NA	TGCGCCAGCAGCGTCGGGGGTCCATCTCACACAGATACGCAGTATTTT	CASSVGGPSHTDTQYF
TRBJ1-6	NA	TRBV12-3/TRBV12-4	NA	TGTGCCAGCTCTAATAATTCACCCCTCCACTTT	CASSNNSPLHF
TRBJ1-6	NA	TRBV7-2	NA	TGTGCCAGCAGCCGCTTCTTAGCGGGGGAATCACCCCTCCACTTT	CASSRFLAGESPLHF
TRBJ2-7	TRBD1	TRBV5-1	NA	TGCGCCAGAACCCAGTTAAGGCGGACAGGGGGCCTCTCCTACGAGCAGTACTTC	CARTQLRRTGGLSYEQYF
TRBJ2-1	NA	TRBV3-1/TRBV3-2	NA	TGTGCCAGCAGGGAACTAGGCAATGAGCAGTTCTTC	CASRELGNEQFF
TRBJ2-1	NA	TRBV12-3/TRBV12-4	NA	TGTGCCAGCAGTTTAAGGGCGGGCAATGAGCAGTTCTTC	CASSLRAGNEQFF
TRBJ2-7	TRBD1	TRBV30	once	TGTGCCTGGACTTTTGACGGGACAGGGGGTTCGGGCGAGCAGTACTTC	CAWTFDGTGGSGEQYF